This is a list of T cell receptor beta chains from one sample in a study of OX40 agonist ivuxolimab in advanced cancers. TCRdb's table, derived via immunoSEQ multiplex PCR, lists solely in-frame clones and lacks some. The table records 100,000 to 140,000 clones, approximately 90% of them present only once. The sample here was CD4+ or CD8+ T cells sorted from blood, taken in a trial of the OX40 agonist ivuxolimab. These receptors were taken from an adult with an advanced solid tumor such as melanoma, head and neck, liver or kidney cancer. Each CDR3 is given with its conserved first and last residue. A D gene is named only where the DNA matches it firmly. Clone size is stated in some rows and not others, as once, few, many or a class when expanded.

TRBV5-1,.,TRBD2,TRBJ2-3,TGCGCCAGCAGCTTAACGACTAGCGGGACGGCGGCAGATACGCAGTATTTT,CASSLTTSGTAADTQYF
TRBV5-1,once,.,TRBJ2-2,TGCGCCAGCAGCTTGCGGGGGTCGAACACCGGGGAGCTGTTTTTT,CASSLRGSNTGELFF
TRBV10-2,.,.,TRBJ2-3,TGCGCCAGCAGTGAAGTTCCTGCAACAGATACGCAGTATTTT,CASSEVPATDTQYF
TRBV27,.,TRBD2,TRBJ2-5,TGTGCCAGCAGTTTAAGGGAGACTAGCGGCCAAGAGACCCAGTACTTC,CASSLRETSGQETQYF
TRBV18,.,.,TRBJ2-1,TGTGCCAGCTCACTCCGGGACTCCTACAATGAGCAGTTCTTC,CASSLRDSYNEQFF
TRBV7-2,.,TRBD2,TRBJ2-7,TGTGCCAGCAGCTTAGCGAGGCTAGCGGGAGTAAAGGAGCAGTACTTC,CASSLARLAGVKEQYF
TRBV4-2,once,.,TRBJ2-2,TGTGCCAGCAGCCCTGGAGATGAAATCGTGGGGGAGCTGTTTTTT,CASSPGDEIVGELFF
TRBV25-1,.,.,TRBJ2-7,TGTGCCAGCGGATCCGGGACACTGAGCTCCTACGAGCAGTACTTC,CASGSGTLSSYEQYF
TRBV25-1,.,.,TRBJ1-2,TGTGCCAGCAGTGAATGGGATCAGGGGAACTATGGCTACACCTTC,CASSEWDQGNYGYTF
TRBV6-5,.,.,TRBJ1-5,TGTGCCAGCAGTGGGGGTGTGGGCAATCAGCCCCAGCATTTT,CASSGGVGNQPQHF
TRBV19,once,TRBD1,TRBJ1-5,TGTGCCAGTAGTGAAACCGGGACAGACAATCAGCCCCAGCATTTT,CASSETGTDNQPQHF
TRBV18,.,.,TRBJ1-2,TGTGCCAGCTCACCACCAAACTTCTATGGCTACACCTTC,CASSPPNFYGYTF
TRBV11-3,.,.,TRBJ1-1,TGTGCCAGCAGCTTAAGGGCAGTGAACACTGAAGCTTTCTTT,CASSLRAVNTEAFF
TRBV7-2,.,TRBD1,TRBJ1-1,TGTGCCAGCAGCCTAAGGGGGCTGGCTTTCTTT,CASSLRGLAFF
TRBV20-1,.,.,TRBJ2-7,TGCAGTGCCCAGCTCTACGAGCAGTACTTC,CSAQLYEQYF
TRBV7-9,.,.,TRBJ2-1,TGTGCCAGCAGGACCCCCTACAATGAGCAGTTCTTC,CASRTPYNEQFF
TRBV5-6,once,.,TRBJ1-6,TGTGCCAGCGTCGGAAGGGGCGGTAATTCACCCCTCCACTTT,CASVGRGGNSPLHF
TRBV20-1,.,.,TRBJ2-5,TGCAGTGCTCTACAGGGAGGTGAGCAGTACTTC,CSALQGGEQYF
TRBV6-6,few,.,TRBJ1-1,TGTGCCAGCAGCCTGATCCGGAGACCGAACACTGAAGCTTTCTTT,CASSLIRRPNTEAFF
TRBV9,.,TRBD2,TRBJ2-7,TGTGCCAGCAGCTCCCGAAGCGGGACGGGGGACGAGCAGTACTTC,CASSSRSGTGDEQYF
TRBV10-2,.,TRBD2,TRBJ2-1,TGCGCCAGTCTACTGTCGGGAGGCGATGAGCAGTTCTTC,CASLLSGGDEQFF
TRBV27,.,.,TRBJ2-6,TGTGCCAGCAGTTCACCACAGGGTTTGAGCTCTGGGGCCAACGTCCTGACTTTC,CASSSPQGLSSGANVLTF
TRBV4-1,once,TRBD1,TRBJ1-5,TGCGCCAGCAGCCCGAAACAGGGGCCCATAAATCAGCCCCAGCATTTT,CASSPKQGPINQPQHF
TRBV5-1,.,TRBD1,TRBJ2-7,TGCGCCAGCAGCTTGGAAAGGACAGGGGACCAACCCCACTACGAGCAGTACTTC,CASSLERTGDQPHYEQYF
TRBV27,.,TRBD1,TRBJ1-5,TGTGCCAGCAGTTTATCCCCCGGGACAGGGGGTCGTCAGCCCCAGCATTTT,CASSLSPGTGGRQPQHF
TRBV7-2,.,.,TRBJ2-5,TGTGCCAGCAAAGGGAGGCCACAAGAGACCCAGTACTTC,CASKGRPQETQYF
TRBV27,.,.,TRBJ1-1,TGTGCCAGCAGGCCGGGGGAAGGCAACACTGAAGCTTTCTTT,CASRPGEGNTEAFF
TRBV28,.,.,TRBJ2-1,TGTGCCAGCAGCACGGGGTCGGTGTATGAGCAGTTCTTC,CASSTGSVYEQFF
TRBV11-3,.,.,TRBJ2-3,TGTGCCAGCAGCTCCAGACGGCTAGGGGCAGATACGCAGTATTTT,CASSSRRLGADTQYF
TRBV11-3,.,.,TRBJ2-5,TGTGCCAGCAGCTTAGCGGGTGACAAAGAGACCCAGTACTTC,CASSLAGDKETQYF
TRBV28,once,.,TRBJ1-2,TGTGCCAGCAGTTTATCTCACCAGGGGACCCGGGCTGGCTACACCTTC,CASSLSHQGTRAGYTF
TRBV2,.,.,TRBJ2-3,TGTGCCAGCAGTGAATTGGTACAGGTGGGGGCAGATACGCAGTATTTT,CASSELVQVGADTQYF
TRBV27,.,TRBD2,TRBJ2-7,TGTGCCAGCCAGGGACTAGCGGGACTAACAGGCGAGCAGTACTTC,CASQGLAGLTGEQYF
TRBV11-2,few,.,TRBJ2-5,TGTGCCAGCAGCTTACTCTTGGAGACCCAGTACTTC,CASSLLLETQYF
TRBV28,.,TRBD1,TRBJ1-5,TGTGCCAGCAGGGTAAGGGGGACAGGGGAGCAGCCCCAGCATTTT,CASRVRGTGEQPQHF
TRBV28,.,TRBD1,TRBJ2-5,TGTGCCAGCAGGAGAACAGGGGCGTGGGACTTC,CASRRTGAWDF
TRBV19,.,TRBD1,TRBJ1-1,TGTGCCAGTAGTATAATAACAGGGGGGCACACTGAAGCTTTCTTT,CASSIITGGHTEAFF
TRBV19,.,TRBD1,TRBJ2-6,TGTGCCAGTGGACCCGGGACAGGGGGTGCTGGGGCCAACGTCCTGACTTTC,CASGPGTGGAGANVLTF
TRBV6-8,.,TRBD1,TRBJ1-2,TGTGCCAGCAGGATATGGAACAGGGGCGGCAACTATGGCTACACCTTC,CASRIWNRGGNYGYTF
TRBV10-3,.,TRBD1,TRBJ2-1,TGTGCCATCAGTGGGGGACAGGGGAGCTCCTACAATGAGCAGTTCTTC,CAISGGQGSSYNEQFF
TRBV7-2,few,TRBD1,TRBJ1-6,TGTGCCAGCAGCTTAGCAGGACAGGGGGCGAATTCACCCCTCCACTTT,CASSLAGQGANSPLHF
TRBV19,once,.,TRBJ1-4,TGTGCCAGTACCCCAAGAAGGGGAAATGAAAAACTGTTTTTT,CASTPRRGNEKLFF
TRBV28,.,.,TRBJ1-1,TGTGCCAGCAGGGTTGGCAACACTGAAGCTTTCTTT,CASRVGNTEAFF
TRBV7-9,.,TRBD2,TRBJ2-5,TGTGCCCATGTTCCGACTAGCGGGAGTATAGGGACCCAGTACTTC,CAHVPTSGSIGTQYF
TRBV7-2,few,.,TRBJ1-2,TGTGCCAGCAGCCACCCGTTAGCTGGTGGGTTAAACTATGGCTACACCTTC,CASSHPLAGGLNYGYTF
TRBV11-2,.,.,TRBJ1-1,TGTGCCAGCAGCTTAGTGATGGGAAGATCGGACACTGAAGCTTTCTTT,CASSLVMGRSDTEAFF
TRBV9,.,TRBD1,TRBJ2-1,TGTGCCAGCAGCGACCGGGACAGGGGAATATACAATGAGCAGTTCTTC,CASSDRDRGIYNEQFF
TRBV19,.,.,TRBJ2-1,TGTGCCAGTAAGGGGGGAGGGCCGAGCTCCTACAATGAGCAGTTCTTC,CASKGGGPSSYNEQFF
TRBV4-2,.,TRBD2,TRBJ2-3,TGTGCCAGCAGCCTCTCCCTTAGCGGGAGCCGTGAAGATACGCAGTATTTT,CASSLSLSGSREDTQYF
TRBV7-2,.,.,TRBJ2-3,TGTGCCAGCAGCTTAGCGTGGGTAGATACGCAGTATTTT,CASSLAWVDTQYF
TRBV5-6,.,TRBD1,TRBJ1-1,TGTGCCAGCAGCTTAGGGACAGGGATGAACACTGAAGCTTTCTTT,CASSLGTGMNTEAFF
TRBV5-1,.,.,TRBJ2-4,TGCGCCAGCAGCTTGTCCAGGTCCGACATTCAGTACTTC,CASSLSRSDIQYF
TRBV12-5,.,.,TRBJ2-3,TGTGCTAGTGGTTTGCCTAATGGCGATACGCAGTATTTT,CASGLPNGDTQYF
TRBV2,.,.,TRBJ1-4,TGTGCCAGCACCGCCCAGGGTGGGGACGAAAAACTGTTTTTT,CASTAQGGDEKLFF
TRBV28,.,.,TRBJ1-3,TGTGCCAGCAGCCAGGGGTATGGAAACACCATATATTTT,CASSQGYGNTIYF